This TCR beta chain was sequenced for a study of T cells in Graves' hyperthyroidism and ophthalmopathy. Study-wide results and limits: For ophthalmopathy, model prediction preceded onset by a median roughly 5.9 months.

The study enrolled patients aged 18 to 65 with newly diagnosed hyperthyroidism of under 2 months' duration. Uncontrolled infections, other autoimmune diseases, pregnancy or lactation led to exclusion of patients. PBMCs stemmed from 8.5 to 10 ml fresh peripheral blood. From RNA transcripts, TCR beta CDR3 regions were amplified. First-round RT-PCR targeting the TCR CDR3 was performed with the HTBI primer set. Each CDR3 protein gets one entry after TCRdb re-called the multiplex PCR reads with MiXCR. Here the sample spans approximately 400,000 distinct CDR3 sequences, about 15% being singletons. This clonotype was picked up a small number of times. Its specificity is unknown. Germline values: CDR1 SQVTM, CDR2 ANQGSEA. Trimming at V came to 7 bases and at J to 0 bases, leaving 8 bases not matched to a gene. The CDR3 consists of 14 residues.

The receptor's source is a woman aged 18 to 35 with Graves' hyperthyroidism. This chain connects TRBV29-1 to TRBJ1-1; 7 positions agree with TRBD1. The sequenced sample consisted of blood. CDR3 amino acids: CSANRGAMNTEAFF. Written as DNA, the CDR3 is TGCAGCGCAAACAGGGGCGCTATGAACACTGAAGCTTTCTTT. Full variable domain (outside the CDR3, taken from reference TRBV29-1 and TRBJ1-1): SAVISQKPSRDICQRGTSLTIQCQVDSQVTMMFWYRQQPGQSLTLIATANQGSEATYESGFVIDKFPISRPNLTFSTLTVSNMSPEDSSIYLCSANRGAMNTEAFFGQGTRLTVV.